The 10 T cell receptor beta chains presented below share a single source sample, sequenced in a study of beta chain features in type 1 diabetes. Expressed TCRB transcripts were sequenced, since all the RNA that had been isolated was reverse transcribed. The table came from immunoSEQ multiplex PCR; TCRdb's copy has only in-frame clones and leaves some out. The repertoire includes 200,000 to 300,000 clones, over 65% of them detected once, and almost 0.055% sits in the top ten. Sample: naive CD4+ T cells from blood. The receptors shown here come from a man aged 30-40 years in good health.

This chain links TRBV15 with TRBJ1-1, with a tentative D call TRBD1 (5 bases). The CDR3 is 13 residues long. The germline V gene encodes CDR1 LNHNV and CDR2 YYDKDF (reference sequence). Trimming stripped 1 base from V and 10 bases from J, with 13 bases between. The CDR3 DNA reads TGTGCCACCAGCAGAGCCCAGACTGGGGGAGCTTTCTTT. Amino acid sequence: CATSRAQTGGAFF.

Here the CDR3 reads CAYAGLRGSNTGELFF. The CDR3 region has the DNA TGTGCCTACGCAGGACTCAGGGGCTCGAACACCGGGGAGCTGTTTTTT. J is TRBJ2-2 and V is TRBV30; tentative D call: TRBD1 (6 bases). The V end lost 7 bases, the J end lost 0 bases, and 18 bases lay between the germline ends. Germline lookup yields CDR1 GTSNPN and CDR2 SVGIG (reference sequence). The CDR3 contains 16 residues.

In the case of this clone: In the same sample, other DNA sequences code for this CDR3. CDR3 sequence (DNA): TGCAGTGCTAGCGGGGGCGAGACCCAGTACTTC. The encoded protein is CSASGGETQYF. The V call is TRBV20-1, the J call TRBJ2-5; TRBD1 or TRBD2 may be the D gene (6 bases each). Germline CDR1 is DFQATT and CDR2 is SNEGSKA (reference sequence). The CDR3 length is 11 residues. Trimming took 3 bases from V and 5 from J, leaving 7 bases between them.

The chain combines TRBV2 with TRBJ1-2; possibly TRBD1 for D (6 bases). Trimming took 3 bases from V and 6 from J, leaving 14 bases between them. There are 14 residues in the CDR3. Per the germline V gene, CDR1 is SNHLY and CDR2 is FYNNEI. The CDR3 region is CASSEQTTGDGYTF. The CDR3 DNA reads as TGTGCCAGCAGTGAGCAAACGACAGGCGATGGCTACACCTTC. Filled out from reference TRBV2 and TRBJ1-2, the complete variable domain reads EPEVTQTPSHQVTQMGQEVILRCVPISNHLYFYWYRQILGQKVEFLVSFYNNEISEKSEIFDDQFSVERPDGSNFTLKIRSTKLEDSAMYFCASSEQTTGDGYTFGSGTRLTVV.

This rearrangement joins TRBV7-9 to TRBJ2-7; D is uncertain. V lost 5 bases, J lost 3 bases, and 11 bases lay in between. The germline CDR1 and CDR2 sequences are SEHNR and FQNEAQ (reference sequence). The CDR3 totals 13 residues. CDR3 residues: CASSRSDLYEQYF. CDR3 sequence (DNA): TGTGCCAGCAGCCGCAGTGACCTCTACGAGCAGTACTTC. The full variable domain, with the rest looked up from reference TRBV7-9 and TRBJ2-7, is DTGVSQNPRHKITKRGQNVTFRCDPISEHNRLYWYRQTLGQGPEFLTYFQNEAQLEKSRLLSDRFSAERPKGSFSTLEIQRTEQGDSAMYLCASSRSDLYEQYFGPGTRLTVT.

The chain joins TRBV12-5 to TRBJ2-7, with D tentatively TRBD2 (6 bases). V lost 4 bases and J 4 bases, leaving 8 bases between the germline ends. Germline-derived CDR1 and CDR2 are LGHNT and FRNRAP. The CDR3 has 12 amino acids. CDR3 DNA sequence: TGTGCTAGTGGTTCGGGGGTTTACGAGCAGTACTTC. Translated: CASGSGVYEQYF.

This clone was seen more than once but under ten times. CDR3 protein: CASKGATDTQYF. The DNA for the CDR3 is TGTGCCAGCAAGGGTGCGACAGATACGCAGTATTTT. V gene TRBV27 combines with J gene TRBJ2-3; unclear D gene. This CDR3 is built from 12 residues. The V gene lost 7 bases and the J gene lost 3 bases, with 8 bases spanning the gap. Germline CDR1 and CDR2: MNHEY and SMNVEV (reference sequence).

The rearrangement uses TRBV29-1 and TRBJ1-2; D unclear. The CDR3 loop spans 13 amino acids. Trimming stripped 0 bases from V and 7 bases from J, with 12 bases between. Looked up from germline, CDR1 is SQVTM and CDR2 is ANQGSEA. DNA for the CDR3: TGCAGCGTTGAAGATTCTCGACTTTCTGGCTACACCTTC. Translating gives CSVEDSRLSGYTF.

This chain connects TRBV6-6 to TRBJ2-3, with D unresolved. From germline, CDR1 is MNHNY and CDR2 SVGAGI (reference sequence). The length of the CDR3 is 15 residues. The germline V and J ends were trimmed by 0 bases and 2 bases, with 9 bases remaining between them. CDR3 nucleotides: TGTGCCAGCAGTTACTCGAACCAGTACACAGATACGCAGTATTTT. Amino acid sequence: CASSYSNQYTDTQYF.

The chain joins TRBV28 to TRBJ2-3; the D is unclear. The CDR3 runs 12 residues. In germline, CDR1 is MDHEN, CDR2 SYDVKM. V was cut by 11 bases and J by 3 bases, with 12 bases left in between. The CDR3 DNA follows: TGTGCCCACTCACGGGTTACAGATACGCAGTATTTT. This codes for CAHSRVTDTQYF.